One sample yielded the 26 T cell receptor beta chains listed below, sequenced in a study of neurological immune-mediated disorders. Each CDR3 protein is one row after TCRdb ran MiXCR on the 5' RACE reads. The sample lists tens of thousands of distinct CDR3 sequences; 4.5% to 7% were seen once. The sequenced material came from CD4+ T cells from blood. Receptors originate from a woman younger than 35 with multiple sclerosis.

In its sample, this clonotype was seen many times. This sequence joins TRBV6-5 and TRBJ1-4, with TRBD1 matching over 7 bases. CDR1 MNHEY and CDR2 SVGAGI come from the germline V gene. This CDR3 contains 14 residues. Germline trimming cut 0 bases from V and 13 bases from J; bases unmatched to any gene: 8. The CDR3 is CASSYSSGTAVLFF. The CDR3 DNA follows: TGTGCCAGCAGTTACTCATCTGGGACAGCAGTACTGTTTTTT.

This clonotype was detected many times. J is TRBJ1-2 and V is TRBV29-1; D is uncertain. Germline CDR1 SQVTM, CDR2 ANQGSEA. V lost 1 base to trimming and J lost 3 bases, with 9 bases between them. The CDR3 totals 13 residues. The CDR3 region is CSVEGRKDYGYTF. CDR3 nucleotide sequence: TGCAGCGTTGAAGGTCGGAAGGACTATGGCTACACCTTC.

This clonotype has only a few counts. J is TRBJ2-5 and V is TRBV5-4, with TRBD2 matching over 14 bases. J was trimmed by 4 bases and V by 3 bases; bases with no gene match: 5. The CDR3 extends over 16 amino acids. The germline V gene has CDR1 SGHNT and CDR2 YYREEE (reference sequence). DNA for the CDR3: TGTGCCAGCAGCTGGGGACTAGCGGGGGCGGCAGAGACCCAGTACTTC. This encodes CASSWGLAGAAETQYF.

This clonotype was observed many times. The chain links TRBV5-5 to TRBJ1-1; TRBD1 matches 10 bases. The germline gives CDR1 SGHKS, CDR2 YYEKEE (reference sequence). This CDR3 is 15 amino acids long. The V and J ends lost 4 bases and 4 bases, in that order; junction bases with no gene match: 7. The DNA of the CDR3 is TGTGCCAGCAGCCCGTGGACAGGGGGTAGCACTGAAGCTTTCTTT. The encoded protein is CASSPWTGGSTEAFF.

This clonotype occurred many times. This chain links TRBV14 with TRBJ2-3; weak D call: TRBD2 (6 bases). The CDR3 length is 16 residues. The V end lost 0 bases, the J end lost 3 bases, and 13 bases lay between the germline ends. Germline CDR1 is SGHDN and CDR2 is FVKESK. This chain's CDR3 is CASSQDGAGWTDTQYF. Written as DNA, the CDR3 is TGTGCCAGCAGCCAAGATGGGGCGGGATGGACAGATACGCAGTATTTT.

The chain carries TRBV18 and TRBJ2-3; the D is unclear. Germline V gene data show CDR1 as KGHSH and CDR2 as LQKENI. With 4 bases removed from V and 6 bases from J, the gap between germline ends came to 5 bases. The CDR3 is 11 residues long. Here the CDR3 DNA reads TGTGCCAGCTCACGACGGGATACGCAGTATTTT. This codes for CASSRRDTQYF. The variable domain in full, completed from reference TRBV18 and TRBJ2-3, reads NAGVMQNPRHLVRRRGQEARLRCSPMKGHSHVYWYRQLPEEGLKFMVYLQKENIIDESGMPKERFSAEFPKEGPSILRIQQVVRGDSAAYFCASSRRDTQYFGPGTRLTVL.

This clonotype was found many times. This chain uses TRBV7-9 with TRBJ1-1; D may be TRBD1 (6 bases). The CDR3 totals 13 residues. CDR1 SEHNR and CDR2 FQNEAQ come from the germline V gene (reference sequence). V was trimmed by 5 bases and J by 11 bases, leaving 18 bases between them. CDR3 residues: CASSREGGARAFF. CDR3 coding DNA: TGTGCCAGCAGCCGAGAGGGGGGGGCGAGGGCTTTCTTT.

This clonotype has ten or more counts. The chain carries TRBV20-1 and TRBJ2-1; D uncertain. Trimming pared 0 bases from V and 6 bases from J, leaving 9 bases between. This CDR3 has 13 residues. Looked up from germline, CDR1 is DFQATT and CDR2 is SNEGSKA (reference sequence). The CDR3 DNA is TGCAGTGCTAGAGAGACTGTCAGCAATGAGCAGTTCTTC. Translated, it gives CSARETVSNEQFF.

This clonotype was picked up many times. This CDR3 is CASSPFGPHYGYTF. In DNA form, the CDR3 reads TGTGCCAGCAGTCCCTTCGGGCCGCACTATGGCTACACCTTC. The rearrangement links TRBV7-9 to TRBJ1-2; no reliable D call. Per germline, CDR1 SEHNR and CDR2 FQNEAQ (reference sequence). The V gene lost 6 bases and the J gene lost 3 bases, with 14 bases spanning the gap. The CDR3 loop spans 14 amino acids. Full variable domain (missing parts from reference TRBV7-9 and TRBJ1-2): DTGVSQNPRHKITKRGQNVTFRCDPISEHNRLYWYRQTLGQGPEFLTYFQNEAQLEKSRLLSDRFSAERPKGSFSTLEIQRTEQGDSAMYLCASSPFGPHYGYTFGSGTRLTVV.

This clonotype was picked up many times. This chain connects TRBV18 to TRBJ1-5; D ambiguous. The germline V and J ends were trimmed by 4 bases and 2 bases, with 12 bases remaining between them. Per the germline V gene, CDR1 is KGHSH and CDR2 is LQKENI. The CDR3 length is 15 residues. The chain's CDR3 is CASSQGAARNQPQHF. CDR3 DNA sequence: TGTGCCAGCTCACAAGGCGCAGCCCGCAATCAGCCCCAGCATTTT.

CDR3 region: CASSQGWQQFF. In DNA form, the CDR3 reads TGTGCCAGCAGCCAAGGGTGGCAGCAGTTCTTC. The chain couples TRBV7-9 to TRBJ2-1; no firm D call. Trimming cost V 5 bases and J 11 bases, with 10 bases left between them. CDR3 length: 11 residues. CDR1 is SEHNR, CDR2 FQNEAQ, per germline (reference sequence).

This clonotype was found many times. The V call is TRBV7-9, the J call TRBJ2-7, with D possibly TRBD2 on 5 matching bases. The germline gives CDR1 SEHNR, CDR2 FQNEAQ (reference sequence). With 1 base removed from V and 2 bases from J, the gap between germline ends came to 9 bases. This CDR3 has 14 residues. CDR3 bases: TGTGCCAGCAGCTTAGGGGGAGAGGCCTACGAGCAGTACGTC. Translating gives CASSLGGEAYEQYV.

Many counts were recorded for this clonotype. This chain connects TRBV20-1 to TRBJ2-3; D may match TRBD1 or TRBD2 (5 bases each). Trimming took off 3 bases at V and 0 bases at J, with 10 bases between the two ends. Germline V gene sequence: CDR1 DFQATT, CDR2 SNEGSKA (reference sequence). This CDR3 has 14 residues. For the CDR3, the DNA is TGCAGTGCTAGCCGAGGGGTTAGCACAGATACGCAGTATTTT. This sequence encodes CSASRGVSTDTQYF.

This clonotype was seen at least ten times. The V gene is TRBV12-5, the J gene TRBJ1-5; 7 bases line up with TRBD1. Germline V gene lookup returns CDR1 LGHNT and CDR2 FRNRAP. CDR3 size: 14 residues. The ends lost 6 bases at V and 3 bases at J; junction bases unmatched: 5. CDR3: CASGKQGNNQPQHF. The CDR3 DNA reads TGTGCTAGTGGCAAACAGGGGAACAATCAGCCCCAGCATTTT.

This clonotype was recorded many times. The chain recombines TRBV7-2 with TRBJ2-2; TRBD2 matches 7 bases. The CDR3 totals 16 residues. J lost 1 base, V lost 1 base, and 3 bases had no gene match. Germline CDR1 and CDR2: SGHTA and FQGNSA. DNA of the CDR3: TGTGCCAGCAGCTTAGTGGCTAGCGGGAACACCGGGGAGCTGTTTTTT. It codes for CASSLVASGNTGELFF.

This clonotype is deemed medium-sized. This chain joins TRBV25-1 and TRBJ2-1; D tentatively reads TRBD1 or TRBD2 (5 bases each). The CDR3 sequence is 11 residues long. CDR1 MGHDK and CDR2 SYGVNS come from the germline V gene. Trimming left V 9 bases short and J 10 bases short, with 13 bases between. CDR3 residues: CASGTPAEQFF. In nucleotides, the CDR3 is TGTGCCAGTGGGACCCCGGCAGAGCAGTTCTTC.

This clonotype was detected ten times or more. The chain combines TRBV20-1 with TRBJ1-6, with 7 bases matching TRBD1. Trimming took 3 bases from V and 8 from J; bases not matched to a gene: 10. The CDR3 spans 15 residues. The germline gives CDR1 DFQATT, CDR2 SNEGSKA (reference sequence). The CDR3 here is CSARPGRGEHSPLHF. CDR3 in DNA: TGCAGTGCTAGGCCTGGCAGGGGGGAACATTCACCCCTCCACTTT.

At least ten counts were recorded for this clonotype. J is TRBJ1-6 and V is TRBV5-1; TRBD1 matches at 7 bases. This CDR3 spans 13 amino acids. V shed 7 bases, J shed 5 bases, and the junction held 3 bases outside the gene matches. CDR1 is SGHRS, CDR2 YFSETQ, per germline. The CDR3 sequence is CASRDSDNSPLHF. The CDR3 coding sequence is TGCGCCAGCCGGGACAGCGATAATTCACCCCTCCACTTT.

The chain has TRBV4-1 and TRBJ2-3; TRBD1 aligns across 8 bases. The CDR3 contains 20 residues. Germline trimming cut 1 base from V and 0 bases from J; bases unmatched to any gene: 15. The germline V gene encodes CDR1 MGHRA and CDR2 YSYEKL. In DNA, the CDR3 is TGCGCCAGCAGCCAAGCCCTAGACTTAGGACAGGGTCGGAGCACAGATACGCAGTATTTT. Translating it yields CASSQALDLGQGRSTDTQYF.

This clonotype was detected a few times. The chain couples TRBV12-3 or TRBV12-4 to TRBJ2-7; D might be TRBD2 (5 bases). The CDR3 extends over 16 amino acids. The CDR3 sequence is CASTGEQSIPSYEQYV. The DNA of the CDR3 is TGTGCTAGCACCGGGGAGCAGTCTATCCCGTCCTACGAGCAGTACGTC.

This clonotype showed up many times. The rearrangement uses TRBV27 and TRBJ2-5; D gene ambiguous. The CDR3 length is 13 residues. Trimming shortened V by 1 base and J by 4 bases, and 7 bases separated the two germline ends. CDR1 and CDR2 (germline): MNHEY, SMNVEV (reference sequence). The CDR3 protein is CASSLFTGETQYF. Written as DNA, the CDR3 is TGTGCCAGCAGTTTATTCACTGGAGAGACCCAGTACTTC.

A remark on this clonotype: This may come from a read error, since a much larger clone is one base off. The rearrangement joins TRBV7-2 to TRBJ1-2, with D perhaps TRBD1 (6 bases). Germline V lookup: CDR1 SGHTA, CDR2 FQGNSA. The CDR3 totals 14 residues. Here the CDR3 reads CASSRDIGDYGCTF. CDR3 coding DNA: TGTGCCAGCAGCCGGGACATAGGGGACTATGGCTGCACCTTC. Full variable domain (missing parts from reference TRBV7-2 and TRBJ1-2): GAGVSQSPSNKVTEKGKDVELRCDPISGHTALYWYRQSLGQGLEFLIYFQGNSAPDKSGLPSDRFSAERTGGSVSTLTIQRTQQEDSAVYLCASSRDIGDYGCTFGSGTRLTVV.

This clonotype was counted at least ten times. V gene TRBV7-6 combines with J gene TRBJ1-1, with unresolved D. The CDR3 is made up of 13 amino acids. V was trimmed by 4 bases and J by 5 bases, leaving 11 bases between them. In germline, CDR1 is SGHVS, CDR2 FNYEAQ. CDR3 DNA: TGTGCCAGCAGCTACCAGACCAGGACTGAAGCTTTCTTT. It encodes CASSYQTRTEAFF.

This clonotype was seen ten or more times. V and J are TRBV29-1 and TRBJ2-5; no definite D call. The V gene lost 6 bases and the J gene lost 6 bases, with 17 bases spanning the gap. Germline-derived CDR1 and CDR2 are SQVTM and ANQGSEA. The CDR3 contains 13 residues. The CDR3 nucleotides read TGCAGCGTCGTAGTGACGGTTGAGAAGACCCAGTACTTC. It is translated as CSVVVTVEKTQYF.

There are many counts of this clonotype. The rearrangement links TRBV2 to TRBJ1-2; 7 bases agree with TRBD1. The CDR3 loop spans 18 amino acids. Trimming at V came to 4 bases and at J to 3 bases, leaving 17 bases not matched to a gene. Looked up from germline, CDR1 is SNHLY and CDR2 is FYNNEI. This CDR3 is CASSGHERRGLLDYGYTF. CDR3 sequence (DNA): TGTGCCAGCAGTGGTCATGAACGGAGGGGGCTCCTCGACTATGGCTACACCTTC.

In this sample, this clonotype turned up many times. This chain connects TRBV7-6 to TRBJ2-1; 7 nucleotides match TRBD1. Germline lookup yields CDR1 SGHVS and CDR2 FNYEAQ. V gave up 5 bases and J gave up 7 bases; unmatched junction bases: 8. The CDR3 loop spans 14 amino acids. The CDR3 DNA sequence: TGTGCCAGCAGCACCCGGACAGGTGGGAATGAGCAGTTCTTC. Protein sequence: CASSTRTGGNEQFF.